This T cell receptor beta chain was captured in a study of blood T cells in healthy people across ages. Donors were healthy Caucasian individuals from Russia aged about 6 to 90. The extraction recovered at least 5 micrograms of total RNA per sample. About this clonotype itself: This may be a read error: a much more frequent sequence differs by one nucleotide. Without the conserved terminal phenylalanine or tryptophan, this CDR3 likely stems from a read error.

This CDR3 contains 13 residues. Germline CDR1 MNHEY, CDR2 SVGAGI. Combining a sample-barcoded 5' primer with a J-beta primer mix, a second PCR ran for roughly 7 to 12 cycles. Each of the cDNA molecules was tagged by a template-switch adaptor with 12 random nucleotides. TCRdb reanalysed the 5' RACE reads using MiXCR and keeps one entry per CDR3 protein. The data contain some 790,000 distinct CDR3 sequences, about 28% of them singletons. Sequenced: blood. This clonotype was obtained from a woman aged 80 or over in good health. The chain recombines TRBV6-5 with TRBJ2-4; unclear D gene. The DNA end lines up better with TRBJ2-5; the J call may be wrong. Here the CDR3 DNA reads TGTGCCAGCAAAAGGGTGGGACAAGAGACCCAGTACTGC. It codes for CASKRVGQETQYC.